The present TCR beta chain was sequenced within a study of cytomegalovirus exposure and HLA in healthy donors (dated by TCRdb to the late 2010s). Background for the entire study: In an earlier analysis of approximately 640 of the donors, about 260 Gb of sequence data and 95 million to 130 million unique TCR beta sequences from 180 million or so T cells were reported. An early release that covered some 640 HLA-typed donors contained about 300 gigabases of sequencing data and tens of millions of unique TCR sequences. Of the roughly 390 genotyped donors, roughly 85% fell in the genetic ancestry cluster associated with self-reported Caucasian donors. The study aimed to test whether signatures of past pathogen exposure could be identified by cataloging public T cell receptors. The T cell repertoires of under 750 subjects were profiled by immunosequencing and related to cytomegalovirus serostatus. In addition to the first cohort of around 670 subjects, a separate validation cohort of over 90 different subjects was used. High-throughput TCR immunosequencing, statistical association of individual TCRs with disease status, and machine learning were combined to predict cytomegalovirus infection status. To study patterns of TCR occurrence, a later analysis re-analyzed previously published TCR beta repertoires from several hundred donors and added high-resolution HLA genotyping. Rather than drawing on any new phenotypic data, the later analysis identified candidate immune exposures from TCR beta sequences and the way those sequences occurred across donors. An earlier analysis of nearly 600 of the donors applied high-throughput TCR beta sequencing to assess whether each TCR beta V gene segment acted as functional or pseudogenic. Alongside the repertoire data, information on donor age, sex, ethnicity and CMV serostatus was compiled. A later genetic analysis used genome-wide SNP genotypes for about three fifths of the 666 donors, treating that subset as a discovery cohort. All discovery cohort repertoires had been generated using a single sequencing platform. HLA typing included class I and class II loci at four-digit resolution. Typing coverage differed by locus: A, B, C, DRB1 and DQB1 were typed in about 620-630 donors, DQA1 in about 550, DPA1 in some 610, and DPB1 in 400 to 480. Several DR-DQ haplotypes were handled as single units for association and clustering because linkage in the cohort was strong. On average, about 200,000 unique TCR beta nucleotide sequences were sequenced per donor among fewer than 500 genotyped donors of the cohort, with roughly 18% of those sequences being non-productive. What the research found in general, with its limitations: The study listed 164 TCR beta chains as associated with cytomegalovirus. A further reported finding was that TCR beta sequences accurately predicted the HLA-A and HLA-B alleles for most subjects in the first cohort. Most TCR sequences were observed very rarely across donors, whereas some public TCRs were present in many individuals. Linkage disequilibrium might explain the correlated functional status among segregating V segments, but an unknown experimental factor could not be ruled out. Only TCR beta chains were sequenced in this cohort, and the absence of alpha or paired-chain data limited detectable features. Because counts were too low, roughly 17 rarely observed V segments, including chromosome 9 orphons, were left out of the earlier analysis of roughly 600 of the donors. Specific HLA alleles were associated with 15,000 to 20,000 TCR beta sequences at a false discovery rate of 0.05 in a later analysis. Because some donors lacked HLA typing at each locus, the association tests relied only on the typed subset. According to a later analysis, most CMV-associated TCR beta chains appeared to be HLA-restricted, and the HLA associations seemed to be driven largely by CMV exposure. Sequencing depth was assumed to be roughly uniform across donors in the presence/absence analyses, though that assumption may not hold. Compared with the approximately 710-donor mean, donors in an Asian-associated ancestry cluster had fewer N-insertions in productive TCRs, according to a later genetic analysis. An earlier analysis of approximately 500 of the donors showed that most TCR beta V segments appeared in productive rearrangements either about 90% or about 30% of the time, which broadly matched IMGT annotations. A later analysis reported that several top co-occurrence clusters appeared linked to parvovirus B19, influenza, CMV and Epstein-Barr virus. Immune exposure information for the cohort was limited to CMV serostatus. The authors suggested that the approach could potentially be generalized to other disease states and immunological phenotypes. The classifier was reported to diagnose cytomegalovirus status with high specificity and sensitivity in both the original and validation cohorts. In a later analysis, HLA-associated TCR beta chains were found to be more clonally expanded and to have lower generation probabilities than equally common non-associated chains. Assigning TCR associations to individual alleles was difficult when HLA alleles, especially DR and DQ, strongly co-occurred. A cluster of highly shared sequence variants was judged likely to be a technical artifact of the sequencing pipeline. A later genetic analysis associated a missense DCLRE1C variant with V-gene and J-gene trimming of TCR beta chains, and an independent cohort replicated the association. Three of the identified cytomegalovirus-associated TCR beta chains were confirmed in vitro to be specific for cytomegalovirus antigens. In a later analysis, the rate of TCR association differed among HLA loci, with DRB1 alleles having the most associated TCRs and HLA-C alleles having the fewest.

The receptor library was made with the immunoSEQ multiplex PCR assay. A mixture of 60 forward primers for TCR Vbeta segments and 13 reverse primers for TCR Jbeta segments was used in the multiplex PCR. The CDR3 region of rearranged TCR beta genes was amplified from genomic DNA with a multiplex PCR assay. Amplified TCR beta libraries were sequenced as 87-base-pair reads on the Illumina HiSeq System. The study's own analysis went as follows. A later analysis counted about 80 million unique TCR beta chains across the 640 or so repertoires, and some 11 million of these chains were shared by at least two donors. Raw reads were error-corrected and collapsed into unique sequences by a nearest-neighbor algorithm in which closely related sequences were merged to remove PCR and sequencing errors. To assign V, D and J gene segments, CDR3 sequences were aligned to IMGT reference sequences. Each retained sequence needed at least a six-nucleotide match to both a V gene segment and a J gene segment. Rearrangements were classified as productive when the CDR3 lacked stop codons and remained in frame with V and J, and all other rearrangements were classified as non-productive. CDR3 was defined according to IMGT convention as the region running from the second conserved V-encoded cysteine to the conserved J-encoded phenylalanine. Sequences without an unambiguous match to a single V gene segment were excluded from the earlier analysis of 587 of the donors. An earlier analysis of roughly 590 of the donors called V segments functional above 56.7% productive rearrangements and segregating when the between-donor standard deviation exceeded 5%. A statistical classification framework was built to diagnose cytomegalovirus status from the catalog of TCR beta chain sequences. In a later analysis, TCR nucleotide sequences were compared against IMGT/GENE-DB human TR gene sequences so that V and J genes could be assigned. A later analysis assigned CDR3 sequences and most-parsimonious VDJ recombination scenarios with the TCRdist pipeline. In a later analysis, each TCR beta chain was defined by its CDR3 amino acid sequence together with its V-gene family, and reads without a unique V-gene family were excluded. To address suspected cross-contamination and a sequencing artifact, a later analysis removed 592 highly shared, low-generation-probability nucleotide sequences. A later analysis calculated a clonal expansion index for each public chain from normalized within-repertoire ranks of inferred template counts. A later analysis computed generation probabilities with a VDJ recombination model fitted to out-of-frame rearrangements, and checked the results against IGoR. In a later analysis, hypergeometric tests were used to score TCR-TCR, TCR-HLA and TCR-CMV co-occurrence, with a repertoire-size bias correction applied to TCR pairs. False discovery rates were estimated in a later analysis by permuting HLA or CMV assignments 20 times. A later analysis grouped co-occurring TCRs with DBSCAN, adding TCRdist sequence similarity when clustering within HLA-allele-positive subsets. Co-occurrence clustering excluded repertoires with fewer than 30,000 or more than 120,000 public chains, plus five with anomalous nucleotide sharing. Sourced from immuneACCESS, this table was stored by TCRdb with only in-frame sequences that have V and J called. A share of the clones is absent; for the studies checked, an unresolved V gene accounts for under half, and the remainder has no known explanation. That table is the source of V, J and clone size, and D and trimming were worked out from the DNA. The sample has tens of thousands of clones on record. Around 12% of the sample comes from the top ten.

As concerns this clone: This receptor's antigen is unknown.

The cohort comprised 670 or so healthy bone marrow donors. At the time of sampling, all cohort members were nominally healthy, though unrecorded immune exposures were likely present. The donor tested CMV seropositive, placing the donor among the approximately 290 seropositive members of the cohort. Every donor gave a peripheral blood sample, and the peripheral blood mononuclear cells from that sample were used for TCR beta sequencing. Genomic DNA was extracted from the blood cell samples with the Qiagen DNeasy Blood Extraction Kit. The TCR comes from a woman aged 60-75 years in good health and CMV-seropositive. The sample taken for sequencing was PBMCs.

The DNA is as follows: TGTGCCAGCAGCTTAGAGGGGGGGGCTAACTATGGCTACACCTTC. Protein translation: CASSLEGGANYGYTF. This sequence uses TRBV11-2 and TRBJ1-2; TRBD1 might be the D gene, on 5 matching bases. The CDR3 numbers 15 residues from cysteine through phenylalanine. Here the CDR3 DNA is all that survives: 45 bases in frame from base 1. CDR1 and CDR2 (SGHAT, FQNNGV) derive from the germline V gene. V is shortened by 0 bases, J by 0 bases, and the region joining them spans 8 bases.